The table lists the clone carrying this TCR beta chain with many counts. The patients chosen for sequencing had shown expansion of CD8+CD57+ cells (detected by flow cytometry). TCR beta VDJ and CDR3 were profiled, and genomic DNA was the template. TCRdb independently ran MiXCR on the reads; one entry per CDR3 protein. The sample holds some 170,000 distinct CDR3 sequences, around 50% seen once. V lost 5 bases and J 5 bases, leaving 17 bases between the germline ends. The length of the CDR3 is 15 residues. CDR1 and CDR2 from the germline V gene are SGHTA and FQGTGA. The data derive from a study of CD8+CD57+ T cells in acquired aplastic anemia. Study-level background: CD4+ and CD8+ cells, once sorted, gave DNA averaging about 3 ug.

The rearrangement uses TRBV7-3 and TRBJ2-3; tentatively, D is TRBD1 or TRBD2 (6 bases each). The sequence was obtained from a human donor with aplastic anemia. Material for sequencing was sorted CD4+, CD8+, or CD8+CD57+ T cells (not recorded which) from PBMCs. CDR3 loop: CASSPGWGAGDTQYF. The CDR3 DNA is TGTGCCAGCAGCCCCGGGTGGGGGGCTGGAGATACGCAGTATTTT.